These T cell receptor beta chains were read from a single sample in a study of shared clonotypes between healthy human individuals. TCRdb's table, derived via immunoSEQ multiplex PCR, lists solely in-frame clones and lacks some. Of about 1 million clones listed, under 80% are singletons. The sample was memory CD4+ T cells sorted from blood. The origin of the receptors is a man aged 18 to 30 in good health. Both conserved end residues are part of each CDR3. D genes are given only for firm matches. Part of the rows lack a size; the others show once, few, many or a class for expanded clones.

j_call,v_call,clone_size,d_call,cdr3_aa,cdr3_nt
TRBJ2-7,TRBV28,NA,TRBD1,CASTLRGPWYEQYF,TGTGCCAGCACCCTCAGGGGGCCTTGGTACGAGCAGTACTTC
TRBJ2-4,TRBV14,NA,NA,CASSQSYRTKIKNIQYF,TGTGCCAGCAGCCAATCCTACAGAACCAAAATAAAAAACATTCAGTACTTC
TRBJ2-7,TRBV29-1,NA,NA,CSVAAGTGFEQYF,TGCAGCGTAGCCGCCGGGACCGGATTCGAGCAGTACTTC
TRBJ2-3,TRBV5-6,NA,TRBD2,CASSLEAGGVDTQYF,TGTGCCAGCAGCTTGGAAGCGGGAGGTGTAGATACGCAGTATTTT
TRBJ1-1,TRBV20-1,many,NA,CSAPRGSGAFF,TGCAGTGCACCTAGGGGGAGTGGAGCTTTCTTT
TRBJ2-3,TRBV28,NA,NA,CASDGTQRNPSTDTQYF,TGTGCCAGCGACGGGACCCAAAGGAACCCTTCAACAGATACGCAGTATTTT
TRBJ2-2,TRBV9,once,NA,CASSPWNTGELFF,TGTGCCAGCAGCCCCTGGAACACCGGGGAGCTGTTTTTT
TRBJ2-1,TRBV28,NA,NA,CASSPPDVKQFF,TGTGCCAGCAGTCCTCCGGACGTTAAGCAGTTCTTC
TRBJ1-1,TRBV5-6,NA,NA,CASSSLGSNTEAFF,TGTGCCAGCAGCTCGCTGGGGTCGAACACTGAAGCTTTCTTT
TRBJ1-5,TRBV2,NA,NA,CASSEATGGNQPQHF,TGTGCCAGCAGTGAAGCGACAGGCGGCAATCAGCCCCAGCATTTT
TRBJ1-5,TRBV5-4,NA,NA,CANWGSDKPQHF,TGTGCCAATTGGGGGAGCGACAAGCCCCAGCATTTT
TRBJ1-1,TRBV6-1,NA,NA,CATDRGFGSTEAFF,TGTGCCACCGACCGAGGGTTTGGTTCCACTGAAGCTTTCTTT
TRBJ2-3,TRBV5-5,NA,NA,CASSREPHTDTQYF,TGTGCCAGCAGTAGGGAACCCCACACAGATACGCAGTATTTT
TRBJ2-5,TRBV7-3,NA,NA,CASSSQGAEGETQYF,TGTGCCAGCAGCTCACAGGGAGCGGAGGGGGAGACCCAGTACTTC